These 21 T cell receptor beta chains share one sample of origin, sequenced in a study of T cells in localized non-small cell lung cancer. TCRdb's copy holds only in-frame clones and misses some; the assay was immunoSEQ multiplex PCR. The sample includes some 30,000 clones, 94% of them seen just once. Sequencing used peripheral blood, obtained before any cancer treatment. The receptors derive from a woman aged 40-69 years with stage I lung adenocarcinoma.

This clone was picked up one time. The rearrangement joins TRBV7-9 to TRBJ1-1; 8 bases match TRBD1. Germline loops: CDR1 SEHNR, CDR2 FQNEAQ (reference sequence). The CDR3 spans 16 residues. Trimming cost V 5 bases and J 2 bases; bases outside gene matches: 10. DNA of the CDR3: TGTGCCAGCAGCCCACAGGGGGTTAGGGTAAACACTGAAGCTTTCTTT. Its translation is CASSPQGVRVNTEAFF. Drawing the rest from reference TRBV7-9 and TRBJ1-1, the complete variable domain is DTGVSQNPRHKITKRGQNVTFRCDPISEHNRLYWYRQTLGQGPEFLTYFQNEAQLEKSRLLSDRFSAERPKGSFSTLEIQRTEQGDSAMYLCASSPQGVRVNTEAFFGQGTRLTVV.

The rearrangement joins TRBV28 to TRBJ1-2; D perhaps matches TRBD1 (5 bases). The CDR3 covers 12 residues. CDR1 and CDR2 from the germline V gene are MDHEN and SYDVKM. V shed 2 bases and J shed 6 bases, with 7 bases lying between them. The DNA of the CDR3 is TGTGCCAGCAGTTTACAGGGTAATGGCTACACCTTC. Translated: CASSLQGNGYTF.

In DNA form, the CDR3 reads TGTGCCAGCAGCTCCGGGAGGGTCAACGGCTACACCTTC. Translating gives CASSSGRVNGYTF. V is TRBV11-2 and J is TRBJ1-2, with D hard to call. V lost 4 bases, J lost 8 bases, and 14 bases lay in between. CDR1 is SGHAT, CDR2 FQNNGV, per germline. CDR3 length equals 13 residues.

The chain is built from TRBV6-6 and TRBJ2-3; TRBD2 matches 12 bases. This CDR3 has 16 residues. CDR1 is MNHNY, CDR2 SVGAGI, per germline (reference sequence). Losses at the gene ends were 5 bases for V and 4 bases for J; bases not matched to a gene: 7. The CDR3 DNA is TGTGCCAGCAGTCGAAGACTAGCGGGAGTTTCAGATACGCAGTATTTT. This sequence encodes CASSRRLAGVSDTQYF.

The chain employs TRBV6-6 and TRBJ1-1; 11 nucleotides agree with TRBD1. Germline assignment: CDR1 MNHNY and CDR2 SVGAGI (reference sequence). Germline trimming cut 4 bases from V and 2 bases from J; bases unmatched to any gene: 3. This CDR3 is 15 amino acids long. The DNA of the CDR3 is TGTGCCAGCAGTTCGGGGACAGGGGGTAACACTGAAGCTTTCTTT. It translates to CASSSGTGGNTEAFF.

This clone appeared a single time. V is TRBV5-5 and J is TRBJ1-1, with D unclear. The CDR3 is made up of 14 amino acids. The germline gives CDR1 SGHKS, CDR2 YYEKEE (reference sequence). Trimming stripped 0 bases from V and 3 bases from J, with 9 bases between. The CDR3 region is CASSLAWADTEAFF. The DNA of the CDR3 is TGTGCCAGCAGCTTGGCATGGGCGGACACTGAAGCTTTCTTT.

The chain joins TRBV18 to TRBJ1-2, with D tentatively TRBD1 (6 bases). This CDR3 region has 15 residues. Germline CDR1 reads KGHSH; CDR2 reads LQKENI. Trimming stripped 2 bases from V and 7 bases from J, with 17 bases between. The CDR3 sequence: CASSPNRAEYSGYTF. The CDR3 region has the DNA TGTGCCAGCTCACCAAACAGGGCCGAATATTCTGGCTACACCTTC.

The genes are TRBV7-2 and TRBJ2-1; 13 nucleotides align to TRBD2. J gave up 9 bases and V 4 bases, and 6 bases lay outside the gene matches. Germline-derived CDR1 and CDR2 are SGHTA and FQGNSA. The CDR3 contains 15 residues. The CDR3 DNA sequence: TGTGCCAGCAGCTCACTAGCGGGGGGGCCGCTTGAGCAGTTCTTC. Amino acid sequence: CASSSLAGGPLEQFF. Looking up the rest from reference TRBV7-2 and TRBJ2-1 gives the full variable domain: GAGVSQSPSNKVTEKGKDVELRCDPISGHTALYWYRQSLGQGLEFLIYFQGNSAPDKSGLPSDRFSAERTGGSVSTLTIQRTQQEDSAVYLCASSSLAGGPLEQFFGPGTRLTVL.

V and J are TRBV5-1 and TRBJ2-5; a weak D match, TRBD1 (5 bases). Trimming took 0 bases from V and 5 from J, leaving 14 bases between them. The CDR3 runs to 15 residues. Germline-derived CDR1 and CDR2 are SGHRS and YFSETQ. CDR3 nucleotide sequence: TGCGCCAGCAGCTTGGAAGGGGCAGCCCGGGAGACCCAGTACTTC. Protein: CASSLEGAARETQYF.

V is TRBV6-5 and J is TRBJ1-1, with D unresolved. CDR1 and CDR2 from the germline V gene are MNHEY and SVGAGI. Trimming took off 6 bases at V and 0 bases at J, with 11 bases between the two ends. The CDR3 spans 14 residues. The CDR3 DNA is TGTGCCAGCAGGCCACAGATCATGAACACTGAAGCTTTCTTT. Amino acid sequence: CASRPQIMNTEAFF.

The genes are TRBV11-3 and TRBJ2-3; possibly TRBD2 for D (5 bases). V was shortened by 4 bases and J by 3 bases, with 11 bases between the two germline ends. The CDR3 sequence is 14 residues long. CDR1 SGHNT and CDR2 YENEEA come from the germline V gene. This CDR3 reads CASSSGSYTDTQYF. CDR3 in DNA: TGTGCCAGCAGCTCGGGGAGTTATACAGATACGCAGTATTTT.

This chain links TRBV10-3 with TRBJ2-5; 9 nucleotides line up with TRBD1. With V trimmed by 9 bases and J by 2 bases, 1 base remained unmatched. Germline lookup yields CDR1 ENHRY and CDR2 SYGVKD. This CDR3 contains 12 residues. The CDR3 DNA is TGTGCCATAGGACAGGGGCAAGAGACCCAGTACTTC. It is translated as CAIGQGQETQYF.

The chain is built from TRBV27 and TRBJ2-3, with D perhaps being TRBD1 or TRBD2 (5 bases each). The CDR3 is 17 amino acids. Germline-derived CDR1 and CDR2 are MNHEY and SMNVEV (reference sequence). V lost 2 bases and J lost 3, with 18 bases in between. CDR3 nucleotide sequence: TGTGCCAGCAGTTTAAGGTCGAATTGGGGGTTGACAGATACGCAGTATTTT. This translates into CASSLRSNWGLTDTQYF.

V gene TRBV6-6 combines with J gene TRBJ2-5; D not certain. V gave up 1 base and J gave up 1 base, with 10 bases separating them. This CDR3 spans 15 amino acids. Germline values: CDR1 MNHNY, CDR2 SVGAGI (reference sequence). CDR3 in DNA: TGTGCCAGCAGTTACTTATCGGCTAGCCAAGAGACCCAGTACTTC. Its translation: CASSYLSASQETQYF.

This sequence joins TRBV27 and TRBJ2-7; D unclear. Trimming left V 0 bases short and J 1 base short, with 10 bases between. Germline-derived CDR1 and CDR2 are MNHEY and SMNVEV (reference sequence). The CDR3 consists of 15 residues. CDR3 nucleotide sequence: TGTGCCAGCAGTTTATCGAGAAGTCGTTCCTACGAGCAGTACTTC. Translated: CASSLSRSRSYEQYF.

The chain combines TRBV9 with TRBJ2-7; TRBD2 aligns across 10 bases. With 1 base clipped from V and 2 bases from J, the junction kept 3 bases outside the gene matches. Germline V CDR1 and CDR2: SGDLS, YYNGEE. The CDR3 is 15 amino acids. The CDR3 bases are TGTGCCAGCAGCGTAAGTAGCGGGAGGCCCTACGAGCAGTACTTC. Translating it yields CASSVSSGRPYEQYF.

The chain employs TRBV5-1 and TRBJ2-3; D is unclear. The ends were cut back, 4 bases at V and 4 bases at J, with 13 bases in the middle. The CDR3 runs to 14 residues. Germline lookup yields CDR1 SGHRS and CDR2 YFSETQ. DNA of the CDR3: TGCGCCAGCAGCCCCTTAACGGTGCCAGATACGCAGTATTTT. Protein product: CASSPLTVPDTQYF.

The gene calls are TRBV28 and TRBJ1-2; 7 nucleotides line up with TRBD1. Per the germline V gene, CDR1 is MDHEN and CDR2 is SYDVKM. This CDR3 region has 16 residues. J lost 5 bases, V lost 3 bases, and 12 bases had no gene match. The CDR3 DNA is TGTGCCAGCAGTTTCAATGACGGGGACAGCCCGTATGGCTACACCTTC. Protein: CASSFNDGDSPYGYTF.

V gene TRBV6-1 combines with J gene TRBJ2-7; 8 bases are a match to TRBD1. The germline gives CDR1 MNHNS, CDR2 SASEGT. This CDR3 is 14 amino acids long. V shed 2 bases, J shed 4 bases, and the junction held 4 bases outside the gene matches. CDR3 residues: CASSEQGAVYEQYF. DNA for the CDR3: TGTGCCAGCAGTGAACAGGGGGCTGTATACGAGCAGTACTTC.

The rearrangement joins TRBV5-1 to TRBJ1-2, with TRBD1 as a possible D gene (5 bases). V was shortened by 4 bases and J by 2 bases, with 9 bases between the two germline ends. This CDR3 has 13 residues. Germline loops: CDR1 SGHRS, CDR2 YFSETQ. CDR3 residues: CASSVPGNYGYTF. For the CDR3, the DNA is TGCGCCAGCAGCGTGCCAGGGAACTATGGCTACACCTTC.

This chain links TRBV15 with TRBJ2-2, with no clear D. Per the germline V gene, CDR1 is LNHNV and CDR2 is YYDKDF (reference sequence). V lost 0 bases to trimming and J lost 4 bases, with 15 bases between them. The CDR3 spans 17 residues. The CDR3 protein is CATSRDNSGPSTGELFF. The DNA of the CDR3 is TGTGCCACCAGCAGAGATAATAGTGGGCCCTCCACCGGGGAGCTGTTTTTT.